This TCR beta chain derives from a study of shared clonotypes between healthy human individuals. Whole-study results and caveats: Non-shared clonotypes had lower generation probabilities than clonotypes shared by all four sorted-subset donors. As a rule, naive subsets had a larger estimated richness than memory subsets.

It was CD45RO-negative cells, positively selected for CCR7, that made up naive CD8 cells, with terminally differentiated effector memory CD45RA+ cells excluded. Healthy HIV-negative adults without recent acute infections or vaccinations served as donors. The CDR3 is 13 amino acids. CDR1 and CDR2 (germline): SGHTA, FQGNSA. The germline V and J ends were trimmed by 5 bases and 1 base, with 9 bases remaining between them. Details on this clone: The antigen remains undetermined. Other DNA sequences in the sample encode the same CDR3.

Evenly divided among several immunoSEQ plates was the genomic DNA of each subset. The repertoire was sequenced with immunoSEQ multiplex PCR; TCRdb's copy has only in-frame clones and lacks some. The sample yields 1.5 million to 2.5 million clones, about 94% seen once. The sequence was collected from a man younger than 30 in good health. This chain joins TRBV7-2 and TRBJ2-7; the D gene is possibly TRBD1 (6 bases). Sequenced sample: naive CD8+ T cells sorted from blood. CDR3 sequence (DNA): TGTGCCAGCAGCCCGGACAGTTCCTACGAGCAGTACTTC. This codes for CASSPDSSYEQYF. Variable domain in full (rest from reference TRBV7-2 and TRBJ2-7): GAGVSQSPSNKVTEKGKDVELRCDPISGHTALYWYRQSLGQGLEFLIYFQGNSAPDKSGLPSDRFSAERTGGSVSTLTIQRTQQEDSAVYLCASSPDSSYEQYFGPGTRLTVT.